These T cell receptor beta chains were read from a single sample in a study of blood T cell repertoires in COVID-19. Here immunoSEQ multiplex PCR was the method, and the copy in TCRdb shows in-frame clones only, minus some. The sample shows 280,000 or so clones, around 88% of them seen only once. Sequences were obtained from peripheral blood. These receptor sequences come from a woman aged 25 to 39 who had recovered from COVID-19. CDR3s include the opening cysteine and the closing phenylalanine or tryptophan. D genes are given only for firm matches. Clone size is given for some rows only: seen once, a few or many times, or a class if the clone is expanded.

clone size: few; V gene: TRBV3-1/TRBV3-2; D gene: TRBD2; J gene: TRBJ2-3; CDR3 DNA: TGTGCCAGCAGCCATCATTTCGGACTAGCGGGCACAGATACGCAGTATTTT; CDR3 protein: CASSHHFGLAGTDTQYF
clone size: NA; V gene: TRBV10-1; D gene: TRBD1; J gene: TRBJ1-3; CDR3 DNA: TGCGCCAGCAGACAGGGGACATCTCCATCTGGAAACACCATATATTTT; CDR3 protein: CASRQGTSPSGNTIYF
clone size: NA; V gene: TRBV27; D gene: NA; J gene: TRBJ2-7; CDR3 DNA: TGTGCCAGCAGTTTACGAACGGGGTCGCGGGCCTACGAGCAGTACTTC; CDR3 protein: CASSLRTGSRAYEQYF
clone size: NA; V gene: TRBV6-4; D gene: NA; J gene: TRBJ1-2; CDR3 DNA: TGTGCCAGCAGTGACAGGACAGCCATTTATGGCTACACCTTC; CDR3 protein: CASSDRTAIYGYTF
clone size: NA; V gene: TRBV3-1/TRBV3-2; D gene: NA; J gene: TRBJ2-1; CDR3 DNA: TGTGCCAGCAGCCAAACGGGTGACTCCTACAATGAGCAGTTCTTC; CDR3 protein: CASSQTGDSYNEQFF
clone size: NA; V gene: TRBV27; D gene: TRBD1; J gene: TRBJ1-5; CDR3 DNA: TGTGCCAGCACCCCGATCGGACAGGGAGGCAATCAGCCCCAGCATTTT; CDR3 protein: CASTPIGQGGNQPQHF
clone size: NA; V gene: TRBV6-1; D gene: NA; J gene: TRBJ2-7; CDR3 DNA: TGTGCCAGCAGTGAACTTCGACGGCTAGGCGAGCAGTACTTC; CDR3 protein: CASSELRRLGEQYF
clone size: NA; V gene: TRBV28; D gene: NA; J gene: TRBJ1-2; CDR3 DNA: TGTGCCAGCAGTTTCGGACAGAACTATGGCTACACCTTC; CDR3 protein: CASSFGQNYGYTF
clone size: NA; V gene: TRBV7-2; D gene: TRBD2; J gene: TRBJ2-5; CDR3 DNA: TGTGCCAGCAGCCCAAGACTAGCGGGGGGGCCGAGGGAGACCCAGTACTTC; CDR3 protein: CASSPRLAGGPRETQYF
clone size: once; V gene: TRBV11-2; D gene: TRBD1; J gene: TRBJ2-1; CDR3 DNA: TGTGCCAGCAGACGATTCCATGACAGGGTTTACAATGAGCAGTTCTTC; CDR3 protein: CASRRFHDRVYNEQFF
clone size: NA; V gene: TRBV4-1; D gene: TRBD2; J gene: TRBJ2-7; CDR3 DNA: TGCGCCAGCAGCCCCAGACTAGCGCAGGAGCAGTACTTC; CDR3 protein: CASSPRLAQEQYF
clone size: NA; V gene: TRBV21-1; D gene: NA; J gene: TRBJ2-7; CDR3 DNA: TGTGCCAGCAGCAAAGGGGGGGGAGGGATCGACCCCTACGAGCAGTACTTC; CDR3 protein: CASSKGGGGIDPYEQYF
clone size: NA; V gene: TRBV5-1; D gene: NA; J gene: TRBJ1-2; CDR3 DNA: TGCGCCAGCAGCTGGGATGTGCGGGGCTGGGTGAATGGCTACACCTTC; CDR3 protein: CASSWDVRGWVNGYTF
clone size: NA; V gene: TRBV5-8; D gene: NA; J gene: TRBJ2-7; CDR3 DNA: NA; CDR3 protein: CASSRSVPVYF
clone size: NA; V gene: TRBV5-1; D gene: NA; J gene: TRBJ2-3; CDR3 DNA: TGCGCCAGCAGCTTGGAAGGGGGGGCCGGGGATACGCAGTATTTT; CDR3 protein: CASSLEGGAGDTQYF
clone size: NA; V gene: TRBV7-6; D gene: NA; J gene: TRBJ1-4; CDR3 DNA: TGTGCCAGCAGCCAACTTCCGGGAGGATATGAAAAACTGTTTTTT; CDR3 protein: CASSQLPGGYEKLFF
clone size: NA; V gene: TRBV20-1; D gene: TRBD2; J gene: TRBJ2-5; CDR3 DNA: TGCAGTGCTAGTCGTAGCGGGGGGGCCGGGGAGACCCAGTACTTC; CDR3 protein: CSASRSGGAGETQYF
clone size: NA; V gene: TRBV4-2; D gene: NA; J gene: TRBJ2-4; CDR3 DNA: TGTGCCAGCAGCCAAGTTAGCAGGGGAAACATTCAGTACTTC; CDR3 protein: CASSQVSRGNIQYF
clone size: NA; V gene: TRBV9; D gene: TRBD1; J gene: TRBJ1-2; CDR3 DNA: TGTGCCAGCAGCGAGGGACAGTCTTATGGCTACACCTTC; CDR3 protein: CASSEGQSYGYTF
clone size: NA; V gene: TRBV7-3; D gene: NA; J gene: TRBJ1-1; CDR3 DNA: TGTGCCAGCAGCTTAACTGCGGCAGTTGACACTGAAGCTTTCTTT; CDR3 protein: CASSLTAAVDTEAFF
clone size: NA; V gene: TRBV19; D gene: TRBD1; J gene: TRBJ2-7; CDR3 DNA: TGTGCCAGTAGTGCTCGACAGGGGAAAAACGAGCAGTACTTC; CDR3 protein: CASSARQGKNEQYF
clone size: NA; V gene: TRBV6-5; D gene: TRBD1; J gene: TRBJ1-1; CDR3 DNA: TGTGCCAGTATAGGACTGAACAGGGGGGTCTCTGAAGCTTTCTTT; CDR3 protein: CASIGLNRGVSEAFF
clone size: NA; V gene: TRBV5-1; D gene: NA; J gene: TRBJ1-3; CDR3 DNA: TGCGCCAGCAGCTCGACAGTCTCTGGAAACACCATATATTTT; CDR3 protein: CASSSTVSGNTIYF
clone size: few; V gene: TRBV4-1; D gene: NA; J gene: TRBJ1-5; CDR3 DNA: TGCGCCAGCAGCCATTTTATGGGGGGAGCAGAAAGTCAGCCCCAGCATTTT; CDR3 protein: CASSHFMGGAESQPQHF
clone size: NA; V gene: TRBV6-2/TRBV6-3; D gene: NA; J gene: TRBJ1-2; CDR3 DNA: TGTGCCAGCAGCCCGAGAGCGGGGAGCTATGGCTACACCTTC; CDR3 protein: CASSPRAGSYGYTF
clone size: NA; V gene: TRBV29-1; D gene: NA; J gene: TRBJ2-4; CDR3 DNA: TGCAGCGTTGTAGGGAGATTCTCAAGCCGAAACGTGGAAAACATTCAGTACTTC; CDR3 protein: CSVVGRFSSRNVENIQYF
clone size: NA; V gene: TRBV19; D gene: NA; J gene: TRBJ1-1; CDR3 DNA: TGTGCCAGTAGTATCAGGGACTTGAACACTGAAGCTTTCTTT; CDR3 protein: CASSIRDLNTEAFF
clone size: NA; V gene: TRBV28; D gene: TRBD1; J gene: TRBJ2-1; CDR3 DNA: TGTGCCAGCAGGGCGACAGGGCTCTACAATGAGCAGTTCTTC; CDR3 protein: CASRATGLYNEQFF
clone size: NA; V gene: TRBV5-4; D gene: NA; J gene: TRBJ1-1; CDR3 DNA: TGTGCCAGCAGCTCGACCGACAGGATAAACACTGAAGCTTTCTTT; CDR3 protein: CASSSTDRINTEAFF
clone size: NA; V gene: TRBV3-1/TRBV3-2; D gene: TRBD1; J gene: TRBJ1-6; CDR3 DNA: TGTGCCAGCAGCTACAGGGGGACCAATTCACCCCTCCACTTT; CDR3 protein: CASSYRGTNSPLHF
clone size: few; V gene: TRBV2; D gene: NA; J gene: TRBJ1-1; CDR3 DNA: TGTGCCAGCAGTGAATTGGGGTCCACGGGGGGCACTGAAGCTTTCTTT; CDR3 protein: CASSELGSTGGTEAFF
clone size: NA; V gene: TRBV7-8; D gene: TRBD1; J gene: TRBJ1-4; CDR3 DNA: TGTGCCAGCAGCCCTTGGGACAGATCTAATGAAAAACTGTTTTTT; CDR3 protein: CASSPWDRSNEKLFF
clone size: NA; V gene: TRBV7-9; D gene: NA; J gene: TRBJ1-1; CDR3 DNA: TGTGCCAGCAGCTTAGGACAGTCGCTCCCTGAAGCTTTCTTT; CDR3 protein: CASSLGQSLPEAFF
clone size: NA; V gene: TRBV5-1; D gene: NA; J gene: TRBJ2-5; CDR3 DNA: TGCGCCAGCAGCTGGGGACTTACCCAAGAGACCCAGTACTTC; CDR3 protein: CASSWGLTQETQYF
clone size: NA; V gene: TRBV9; D gene: NA; J gene: TRBJ2-1; CDR3 DNA: TGTGCCAGCAGCGTAAGTAGGGGGAGCTCCTACAATGAGCAGTTCTTC; CDR3 protein: CASSVSRGSSYNEQFF
clone size: NA; V gene: TRBV18; D gene: TRBD1; J gene: TRBJ1-3; CDR3 DNA: TGTGCCAGCTCACCGACAGGGGAGACTGGAAACACCATATATTTT; CDR3 protein: CASSPTGETGNTIYF
clone size: few; V gene: TRBV7-3; D gene: NA; J gene: TRBJ2-2; CDR3 DNA: TGTGCCAGCAGCTTACGCGAAAACACCGGGGAGCTGTTTTTT; CDR3 protein: CASSLRENTGELFF
clone size: NA; V gene: TRBV7-2; D gene: TRBD2; J gene: TRBJ2-1; CDR3 DNA: TGTGCCACCTCGACTAGCGGGGCCTCCGGGTACAATGAGCAGTTCTTC; CDR3 protein: CATSTSGASGYNEQFF
clone size: NA; V gene: TRBV9; D gene: NA; J gene: TRBJ1-2; CDR3 DNA: TGTGCCAGCAGCTCAAGTCCCGGGATGGTAGATGGCTACACCTTC; CDR3 protein: CASSSSPGMVDGYTF
clone size: NA; V gene: TRBV4-1; D gene: TRBD2; J gene: TRBJ2-5; CDR3 DNA: TGCGCCAGCAGCCACCCCGGGACTAGAACAGAGACCCAGTACTTC; CDR3 protein: CASSHPGTRTETQYF
clone size: once; V gene: TRBV25-1; D gene: NA; J gene: TRBJ1-4; CDR3 DNA: TGTGCCAGCAGTGAAGGACAGAGGGAAAAACTGTTTTTT; CDR3 protein: CASSEGQREKLFF
clone size: NA; V gene: TRBV19; D gene: TRBD2; J gene: TRBJ2-7; CDR3 DNA: TGTGCCAGTAGGGATAGCGGGGGGGCCGACGAGCAGTACTTC; CDR3 protein: CASRDSGGADEQYF
clone size: NA; V gene: TRBV6-5; D gene: NA; J gene: TRBJ2-2; CDR3 DNA: TGTGCCAGCAGTTACTCAGACGGAGTAATCACCGGGGAGCTGTTTTTT; CDR3 protein: CASSYSDGVITGELFF
clone size: NA; V gene: TRBV7-9; D gene: NA; J gene: TRBJ2-3; CDR3 DNA: TGTGCCAGCCACCGCACAATAGATACGCAGTATTTT; CDR3 protein: CASHRTIDTQYF
clone size: NA; V gene: TRBV5-4; D gene: NA; J gene: TRBJ2-7; CDR3 DNA: TGTGCCAGCAGCTTGGAGGGGGGGGACTACGAGCAGTACTTC; CDR3 protein: CASSLEGGDYEQYF
clone size: NA; V gene: TRBV6-5; D gene: TRBD1; J gene: TRBJ2-5; CDR3 DNA: TGTGCCAGCAATCCGACAGGGAGAGAGACCCAGTACTTC; CDR3 protein: CASNPTGRETQYF
clone size: NA; V gene: TRBV28; D gene: NA; J gene: TRBJ1-5; CDR3 DNA: TGTGCCAGCAGTTCAGGGGAGTTGGGCAATCAGCCCCAGCATTTT; CDR3 protein: CASSSGELGNQPQHF
clone size: NA; V gene: TRBV7-8; D gene: NA; J gene: TRBJ1-4; CDR3 DNA: TGTGCCAGCAGCTTAGTGACAGTCGAAAAACTGTTTTTT; CDR3 protein: CASSLVTVEKLFF
clone size: NA; V gene: TRBV12-5; D gene: TRBD2; J gene: TRBJ2-3; CDR3 DNA: TGTGCTAGTGACAACGGGGGGGGCACAGATACGCAGTATTTT; CDR3 protein: CASDNGGGTDTQYF
clone size: NA; V gene: TRBV30; D gene: TRBD1; J gene: TRBJ1-2; CDR3 DNA: TGTGCCTGGAGCCCGGGGGACAGATCTAACTATGGCTACACCTTC; CDR3 protein: CAWSPGDRSNYGYTF
clone size: NA; V gene: TRBV27; D gene: TRBD1; J gene: TRBJ1-6; CDR3 DNA: TGTGCCAGCAGTTTATCGATAGTGACTACAGGGGATAATTCACCCCTCCACTTT; CDR3 protein: CASSLSIVTTGDNSPLHF
clone size: NA; V gene: TRBV12-3/TRBV12-4; D gene: NA; J gene: TRBJ1-2; CDR3 DNA: TGTGCCAGCAGTCCGGGATACTATGGCTACACCTTC; CDR3 protein: CASSPGYYGYTF
clone size: NA; V gene: TRBV7-9; D gene: NA; J gene: TRBJ2-1; CDR3 DNA: TGTGCCAGCAGCGGAGGGTGGCAGTTCTTC; CDR3 protein: CASSGGWQFF
clone size: NA; V gene: TRBV5-1; D gene: NA; J gene: TRBJ2-7; CDR3 DNA: TGCGCCAGCAGCTTGATCAGGGGAGTTTACGAGCAGTACTTC; CDR3 protein: CASSLIRGVYEQYF
clone size: NA; V gene: TRBV20-1; D gene: NA; J gene: TRBJ1-6; CDR3 DNA: TGCAGTGCTAGTCAGGGGAATTCACCCCTCCACTTT; CDR3 protein: CSASQGNSPLHF
clone size: NA; V gene: TRBV3-1/TRBV3-2; D gene: TRBD2; J gene: TRBJ2-1; CDR3 DNA: TGTGCCAGCAGCGCCCCCGAATTCGCGGGGGATAATGAGCAGTTCTTC; CDR3 protein: CASSAPEFAGDNEQFF
clone size: NA; V gene: TRBV5-4; D gene: NA; J gene: TRBJ2-1; CDR3 DNA: TGTGCCAGCAGCTTGCAACTTGCCTCCTACAATGAGCAGTTCTTC; CDR3 protein: CASSLQLASYNEQFF
clone size: NA; V gene: TRBV28; D gene: NA; J gene: TRBJ2-2; CDR3 DNA: TGTGCCTACGGGAGTTCGAACACCGGGGAGCTGTTTTTT; CDR3 protein: CAYGSSNTGELFF